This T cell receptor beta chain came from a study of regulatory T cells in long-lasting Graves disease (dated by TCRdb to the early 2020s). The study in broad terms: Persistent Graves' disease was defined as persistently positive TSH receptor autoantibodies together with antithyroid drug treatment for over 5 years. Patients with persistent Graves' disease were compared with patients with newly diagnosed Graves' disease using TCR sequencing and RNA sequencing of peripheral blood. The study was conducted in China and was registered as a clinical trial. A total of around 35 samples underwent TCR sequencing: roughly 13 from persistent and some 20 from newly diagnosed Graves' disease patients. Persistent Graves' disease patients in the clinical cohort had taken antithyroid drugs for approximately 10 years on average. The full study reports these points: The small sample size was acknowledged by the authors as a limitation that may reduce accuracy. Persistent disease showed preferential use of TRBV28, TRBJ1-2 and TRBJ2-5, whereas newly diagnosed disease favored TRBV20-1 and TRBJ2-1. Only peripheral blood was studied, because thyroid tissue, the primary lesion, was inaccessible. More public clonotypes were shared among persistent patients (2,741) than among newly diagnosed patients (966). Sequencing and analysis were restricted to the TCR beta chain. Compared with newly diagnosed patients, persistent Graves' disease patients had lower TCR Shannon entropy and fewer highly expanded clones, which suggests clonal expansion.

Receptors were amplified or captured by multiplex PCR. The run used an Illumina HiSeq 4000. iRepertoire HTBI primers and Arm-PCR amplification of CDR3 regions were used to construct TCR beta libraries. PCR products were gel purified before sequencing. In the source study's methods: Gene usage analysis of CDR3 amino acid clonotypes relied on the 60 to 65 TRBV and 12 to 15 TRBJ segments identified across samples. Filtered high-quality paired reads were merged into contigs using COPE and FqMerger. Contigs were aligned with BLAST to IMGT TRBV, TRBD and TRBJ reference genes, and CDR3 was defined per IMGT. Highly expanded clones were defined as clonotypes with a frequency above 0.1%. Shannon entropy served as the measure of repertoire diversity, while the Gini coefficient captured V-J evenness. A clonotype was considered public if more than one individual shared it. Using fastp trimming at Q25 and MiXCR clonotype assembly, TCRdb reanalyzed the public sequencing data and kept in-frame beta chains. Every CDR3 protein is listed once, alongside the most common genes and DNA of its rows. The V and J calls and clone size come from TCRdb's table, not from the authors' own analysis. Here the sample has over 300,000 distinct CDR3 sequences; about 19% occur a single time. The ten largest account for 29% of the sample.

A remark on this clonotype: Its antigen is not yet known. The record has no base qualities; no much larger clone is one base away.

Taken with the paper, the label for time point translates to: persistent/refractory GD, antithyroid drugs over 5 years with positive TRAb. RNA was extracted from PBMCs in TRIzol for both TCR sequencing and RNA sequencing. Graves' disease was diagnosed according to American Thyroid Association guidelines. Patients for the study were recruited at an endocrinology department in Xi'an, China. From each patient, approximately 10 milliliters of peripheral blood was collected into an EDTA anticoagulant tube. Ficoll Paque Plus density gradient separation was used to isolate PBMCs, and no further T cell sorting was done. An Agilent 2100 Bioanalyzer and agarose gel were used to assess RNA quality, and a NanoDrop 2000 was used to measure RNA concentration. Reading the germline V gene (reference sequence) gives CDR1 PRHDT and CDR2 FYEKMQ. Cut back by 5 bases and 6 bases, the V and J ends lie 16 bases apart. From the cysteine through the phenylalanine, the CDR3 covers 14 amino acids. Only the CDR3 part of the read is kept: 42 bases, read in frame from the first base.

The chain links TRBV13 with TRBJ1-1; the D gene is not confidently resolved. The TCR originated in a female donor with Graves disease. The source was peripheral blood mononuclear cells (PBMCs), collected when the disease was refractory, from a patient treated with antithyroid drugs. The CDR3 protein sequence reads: CASSPTQKRSEAFF. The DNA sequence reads TGTGCCAGCAGCCCCACCCAAAAGCGCTCTGAAGCTTTCTTT.